The T cell receptor beta chain described here comes from a study of monozygotic twins with cystic fibrosis. Study-wide findings and caveats: In 13 of 16 pairs, V gene usage was closest to the co-twin's.

As concerns this clone: The antigen is undetermined.

Germline V gives CDR1 LGHNA, CDR2 YNFKEQ. The ends lost 4 bases at V and 0 bases at J; junction bases unmatched: 16. The CDR3 contains 20 residues. Repertoires were generated with immunoSEQ multiplex PCR, while TCRdb's copy carries only in-frame clones and drops some. Of around 27,000 clones in the sample, 90% were seen once. The V and J genes are TRBV4-2 and TRBJ2-3, with TRBD1 matching over 10 bases. The specimen was blood. This TCR was sampled from a girl between 2 and 10 years old with cystic fibrosis. CDR3 sequence reads: CASSLLPTGGVLDSTDTQYF. The DNA of the CDR3 is TGTGCCAGCAGCCTCCTCCCGACAGGGGGCGTTCTAGATAGCACAGATACGCAGTATTTT.